Listed here are 13 T cell receptor beta chains from one sample, sequenced in a study of blood T cell repertoires in COVID-19. The repertoire was sequenced with immunoSEQ multiplex PCR; TCRdb's copy has only in-frame clones and lacks some. Altogether hundreds of thousands of clones are present, 70% to 90% being singletons, with the ten largest covering 2.1%. Specimen: peripheral blood. The source is a woman aged 40 to 50 who had recovered from COVID-19.

Notes on this clone: Within the sample, other DNA sequences also encode this same CDR3. The chain employs TRBV9 and TRBJ2-7, with D possibly TRBD2 on 7 matching bases. V lost 0 bases and J 3 bases, leaving 10 bases between the germline ends. The CDR3 spans 14 residues. Germline-derived CDR1 and CDR2 are SGDLS and YYNGEE. In nucleotides, the CDR3 is TGTGCCAGCAGCGTAGCGGGGGGCGGCTACGAGCAGTACTTC. Translating gives CASSVAGGGYEQYF.

V gene TRBV7-8 combines with J gene TRBJ1-4; 10 bases fit TRBD1. With V trimmed by 5 bases and J by 7 bases, 7 bases remained unmatched. Germline values: CDR1 SGHVS, CDR2 FQNEAQ. The CDR3 has 15 residues. CDR3 DNA sequence: TGTGCCAGCAGCCCCAATGACAGGGGGCTTGAAAAACTGTTTTTT. Protein sequence: CASSPNDRGLEKLFF.

The V and J genes are TRBV7-8 and TRBJ2-7; the match to TRBD2 covers 8 bases. The CDR3 has 17 residues. V dropped 5 bases and J dropped 3; count of bases not matched to a gene: 15. Germline V gene sequence: CDR1 SGHVS, CDR2 FQNEAQ. Here the CDR3 DNA reads TGTGCCAGCAGCCCACCTGGGGGGGCTAGCGGGCTCTACGAGCAGTACTTC. It encodes CASSPPGGASGLYEQYF. Supplemented by reference TRBV7-8 and TRBJ2-7, the full variable domain reads GAGVSQSPRYKVAKRGQDVALRCDPISGHVSLFWYQQALGQGPEFLTYFQNEAQLDKSGLPSDRFFAERPEGSVSTLKIQRTQQEDSAVYLCASSPPGGASGLYEQYFGPGTRLTVT.

This sequence joins TRBV7-3 and TRBJ2-1; D remains ambiguous. The germline CDR1 and CDR2 sequences are SGHTA and FQGTGA. V was trimmed by 2 bases and J by 6 bases, leaving 14 bases between them. This CDR3 has 15 residues. CDR3 amino acids: CASSLSSLVGNEQFF. The CDR3 DNA sequence: TGTGCCAGCAGCTTATCGTCCCTAGTCGGCAATGAGCAGTTCTTC.

Only one count was recorded for this clone. CDR3 in DNA: TGTGCCAGCAACCCAACCAAAGGGACAGGTGATGGCTACACCTTC. Translating gives CASNPTKGTGDGYTF. The chain recombines TRBV5-6 with TRBJ1-2, with TRBD1 matching over 8 bases. The CDR3 is 15 residues long. J gave up 6 bases and V 6 bases, and 13 bases lay outside the gene matches. The germline CDR1 and CDR2 sequences are SGHDT and YYEEEE.

The chain carries TRBV30 and TRBJ2-3; 9 bases match TRBD1. The germline CDR1 and CDR2 sequences are GTSNPN and SVGIG (reference sequence). The CDR3 spans 14 residues. Unmatched junction bases numbered 4, after V lost 0 bases and J lost 6 bases. As DNA, the CDR3 is TGTGCCTGGAGTGTAACAGGGGGCGGTGATACGCAGTATTTT. Translated, it gives CAWSVTGGGDTQYF.

Turning to this clone: Compared with germline, one end of the junction differs, possibly owing to a read error. The gene calls are TRBV2 and TRBJ2-2; 9 nucleotides match TRBD2. CDR1 and CDR2 from the germline V gene are SNHLY and FYNNEI. This CDR3 has 17 amino acids. Here the CDR3 reads CATSRFGASGDTGELFF. Here the CDR3 DNA reads TGTGCCACCAGTCGATTCGGGGCTAGCGGGGACACCGGGGAGCTGTTTTTT.

V and J are TRBV5-5 and TRBJ1-1; the D is unclear. The V gene lost 0 bases and the J gene lost 1 base, with 7 bases spanning the gap. CDR3 length: 14 amino acids. Germline V lookup: CDR1 SGHKS, CDR2 YYEKEE (reference sequence). The CDR3 bases are TGTGCCAGCAGCTTGGCACGGGGGAACACTGAAGCTTTCTTT. Translating it yields CASSLARGNTEAFF. Supplemented by reference TRBV5-5 and TRBJ1-1, the full variable domain reads DAGVTQSPTHLIKTRGQQVTLRCSPISGHKSVSWYQQVLGQGPQFIFQYYEKEERGRGNFPDRFSARQFPNYSSELNVNALLLGDSALYLCASSLARGNTEAFFGQGTRLTVV.

J is TRBJ1-2 and V is TRBV12-3 or TRBV12-4, with 9 bases lining up with TRBD1. The CDR3 runs to 12 residues. The junction had 4 bases not matched to a gene; V was cut back by 5 bases and J by 9 bases. The CDR3 protein is CASSLDRGSYTF. The CDR3 DNA reads as TGTGCCAGCAGTCTCGACAGGGGGAGCTACACCTTC.

The chain couples TRBV7-9 to TRBJ2-2, with unresolved D. CDR3 length equals 15 residues. V lost 5 bases and J lost 4, with 14 bases in between. Germline V gives CDR1 SEHNR, CDR2 FQNEAQ (reference sequence). DNA of the CDR3: TGTGCCAGCAGCCCCGGAACCCCGGGCACCGGGGAGCTGTTTTTT. Translation gives CASSPGTPGTGELFF.

The J gene is TRBJ1-3, the V gene TRBV29-1, with D hard to call. The CDR3 totals 11 residues. Germline CDR1 and CDR2: SQVTM and ANQGSEA. V was pared by 2 bases and J by 4 bases, with 3 bases between. CDR3 nucleotides: TGCAGCGTTGAATCAGGAAACACCATATATTTT. This gives the protein CSVESGNTIYF.

This chain links TRBV15 with TRBJ1-2; no firm D call. This CDR3 has 17 residues. Germline V gene sequence: CDR1 LNHNV, CDR2 YYDKDF (reference sequence). Deletions cut 0 bases from V and 6 bases from J, with 20 bases between. CDR3 loop: CATSRDAQVNPFDGYTF. Written as DNA, the CDR3 is TGTGCCACCAGCAGAGATGCCCAGGTCAACCCCTTTGATGGCTACACCTTC.

In DNA form, the CDR3 reads TGTGCCACCAGCAGAGATCGCAGGTTCTCCTACGAGCAGTACTTC. Protein: CATSRDRRFSYEQYF. J is TRBJ2-7 and V is TRBV15; D remains unclear. V was shortened by 0 bases and J by 0 bases, with 9 bases between the two germline ends. CDR1 is LNHNV, CDR2 YYDKDF, per germline (reference sequence). The CDR3 length is 15 residues.